The 11 T cell receptor beta chains reported below all come from one sample, sequenced in a study of cytomegalovirus exposure and HLA in healthy donors. The PCR made use of 60 Vbeta and 13 Jbeta primers. Only in-frame clones appear in the TCRdb table, and some are missing; sequencing was by immunoSEQ multiplex PCR. This sample has about 270,000 clones; 75% to 90% occur once, and the top ten carry about 4%. Sequencing was carried out using PBMCs. The origin of the receptors is a middle-aged man in good health and CMV-seropositive.

The chain carries TRBV29-1 and TRBJ2-2, with 8 bases fitting TRBD1. CDR1 SQVTM and CDR2 ANQGSEA come from the germline V gene. V lost 7 bases to trimming and J lost 5 bases; unmatched junction nucleotides: 9. The CDR3 totals 14 residues. CDR3 protein: CSGVQGAGTGELFF. The CDR3 bases are TGCAGCGGGGTCCAGGGGGCCGGGACCGGGGAGCTGTTTTTT.

CDR3 bases: TGTGCCAGCAGCCCATCGACAGGGGTAGGAGAGACCCAGTACTTC. Its translation: CASSPSTGVGETQYF. V and J are TRBV6-5 and TRBJ2-5, with TRBD1 matching 8 bases. The trim removed 6 bases at V and 4 bases at J, leaving 10 bases unmatched. The CDR3 runs to 15 residues. From germline, CDR1 is MNHEY and CDR2 SVGAGI.

This clone is a singleton in its sample. This chain connects TRBV9 to TRBJ2-1; tentatively, D is TRBD1 (5 bases). Trimming took 0 bases from V and 1 from J, leaving 8 bases between them. From germline, CDR1 is SGDLS and CDR2 YYNGEE. This CDR3 region has 15 residues. CDR3 nucleotide sequence: TGTGCCAGCAGCGTAGGGGGCAGGTCCTACAATGAGCAGTTCTTC. It is translated as CASSVGGRSYNEQFF. The variable domain in full, completed from reference TRBV9 and TRBJ2-1, reads DSGVTQTPKHLITATGQRVTLRCSPRSGDLSVYWYQQSLDQGLQFLIQYYNGEERAKGNILERFSAQQFPDLHSELNLSSLELGDSALYFCASSVGGRSYNEQFFGPGTRLTVL.

The chain joins TRBV27 to TRBJ2-1; TRBD1 matches 8 bases. Per germline, CDR1 MNHEY and CDR2 SMNVEV (reference sequence). This CDR3 contains 15 residues. V lost 5 bases and J lost 1; bases outside the gene matches: 4. Written as DNA, the CDR3 is TGTGCCAGCAGTAATCGACAGGGGTCCTACAATGAGCAGTTCTTC. Its translation: CASSNRQGSYNEQFF.

The chain joins TRBV28 to TRBJ1-4, with 7 bases fitting TRBD1. The V segment lost 4 bases and the J segment 3 bases; nucleotides outside the gene matches: 8. Looked up from germline, CDR1 is MDHEN and CDR2 is SYDVKM. This CDR3 has 16 residues. The CDR3 region is CASSYREGAPNEKLFF. DNA for the CDR3: TGTGCCAGCAGTTACCGGGAGGGGGCTCCTAATGAAAAACTGTTTTTT.

The chain is built from TRBV5-4 and TRBJ2-4, with 9 bases lining up with TRBD2. The CDR3 extends over 16 amino acids. CDR1 is SGHNT and CDR2 is YYREEE in the germline V gene (reference sequence). The junction had 7 bases not matched to a gene; V was cut back by 5 bases and J by 1 base. The CDR3 region is CASSSAGTSAKNIQYF. The DNA of the CDR3 is TGTGCCAGCAGTTCTGCCGGGACTAGCGCCAAAAACATTCAGTACTTC.

J is TRBJ2-7 and V is TRBV5-1; maybe TRBD2 (6 bases). In germline, CDR1 is SGHRS, CDR2 YFSETQ. CDR3 length: 16 amino acids. The V gene lost 0 bases and the J gene lost 6 bases, with 19 bases spanning the gap. CDR3 bases: TGCGCCAGCAGCTTGGGGCAGGGAGGCATTACGTCCGAGCAGTACTTC. This gives the protein CASSLGQGGITSEQYF.

This sequence joins TRBV28 and TRBJ2-1; TRBD2 matches 12 bases. CDR3 length: 15 residues. V was clipped by 2 bases and J by 4 bases; unmatched bases: 0. Germline lookup yields CDR1 MDHEN and CDR2 SYDVKM. The CDR3 DNA follows: TGTGCCAGCAGTTTAGGGACTAGCGGGTACAATGAGCAGTTCTTC. Amino acid sequence: CASSLGTSGYNEQFF. Full variable domain (rest looked up from reference TRBV28 and TRBJ2-1): DVKVTQSSRYLVKRTGEKVFLECVQDMDHENMFWYRQDPGLGLRLIYFSYDVKMKEKGDIPEGYSVSREKKERFSLILESASTNQTSMYLCASSLGTSGYNEQFFGPGTRLTVL.

The chain uses TRBV5-4 and TRBJ2-5; 9 bases are shared with TRBD2. Germline assignment: CDR1 SGHNT and CDR2 YYREEE (reference sequence). The junction had 12 bases not matched to a gene; V was cut back by 1 base and J by 5 bases. The CDR3 has 17 residues. The CDR3 DNA reads as TGTGCCAGCAGCTTGAAGGTGTTAGCGGGAGTCGGGGAGACCCAGTACTTC. This translates into CASSLKVLAGVGETQYF. The full variable domain, with the rest looked up from reference TRBV5-4 and TRBJ2-5, is ETGVTQSPTHLIKTRGQQVTLRCSSQSGHNTVSWYQQALGQGPQFIFQYYREEENGRGNFPPRFSGLQFPNYSSELNVNALELDDSALYLCASSLKVLAGVGETQYFGPGTRLLVL.

J is TRBJ1-4 and V is TRBV19, with 10 nucleotides matching TRBD1. With V trimmed by 8 bases and J by 8 bases, 14 bases remained unmatched. In germline, CDR1 is LNHDA, CDR2 SQIVND (reference sequence). CDR3 length: 16 amino acids. The chain's CDR3 is CASHTGTGEDYEKLFF. CDR3 DNA: TGTGCCAGTCATACCGGGACAGGGGAAGATTACGAAAAACTGTTTTTT.

The chain carries TRBV7-9 and TRBJ2-5, with a possible D match to TRBD1 (5 bases). Per the germline V gene, CDR1 is SEHNR and CDR2 is FQNEAQ (reference sequence). V was cut by 5 bases and J by 4 bases, with 26 bases left in between. The CDR3 loop spans 18 amino acids. DNA of the CDR3: TGTGCCAGCAGCAATAAGCAGGACAAACCCCTCCCGGGAGAGACCCAGTACTTC. This encodes CASSNKQDKPLPGETQYF.